Each of the 19 T cell receptor beta chains below was sequenced from the same sample in a study of regulatory T cells in long-lasting Graves disease. Time point defined: persistent/refractory GD, antithyroid drugs over 5 years with positive TRAb. The TCR library was prepared using RNA isolated from PBMCs. To make TCR beta libraries, researchers used iRepertoire HTBI primers and Arm-PCR of CDR3 regions. TCRdb called the multiplex PCR reads again in MiXCR, with one record for every CDR3 protein. Counted here are over 650,000 distinct CDR3 sequences, approximately 31% occurring once; the ten biggest clones make up 42%. The sequenced sample was peripheral blood mononuclear cells (PBMCs), obtained when the disease was refractory, from a patient treated with antithyroid drugs. These receptors were collected from a female donor with Graves disease.

This clonotype was detected only a few times. This chain links TRBV30 with TRBJ1-2, with D maybe TRBD1 (6 bases). This CDR3 comprises 14 residues. Trimming cost V 0 bases and J 0 bases, with 8 bases left between them. Per germline, CDR1 GTSNPN and CDR2 SVGIG (reference sequence). CDR3 region: CAWSVGQSNYGYTF. CDR3 coding DNA: TGTGCCTGGAGTGTAGGACAGTCTAACTATGGCTACACCTTC.

Worth noting for this clonotype: One base away lies a much larger clone, so this may be a sequencing read error. The V and J genes are TRBV30 and TRBJ2-5, with D unresolved. In germline, CDR1 is GTSNPN, CDR2 SVGIG (reference sequence). CDR3 length: 13 residues. The DNA for the CDR3 is TGTGCCTGGGGTGTACGTCTCCAAGAGACCCAGTACTTC. Its translation is CAWGVRLQETQYF.

The chain joins TRBV2 to TRBJ2-1; TRBD2 aligns across 9 bases. V gave up 6 bases and J gave up 6 bases; unmatched junction bases: 6. The CDR3 has 14 residues. CDR1 SNHLY and CDR2 FYNNEI come from the germline V gene. CDR3 nucleotides: TGTGCCAGCAGGCCGGGGGGACTAGCCAATGAGCAGTTCTTC. It is translated as CASRPGGLANEQFF.

The rearrangement joins TRBV3-1 to TRBJ2-4; 8 bases map to TRBD2. Germline CDR1 LGHDT, CDR2 YNNKEL (reference sequence). The junction had 8 bases not matched to a gene; V was cut back by 4 bases and J by 3 bases. CDR3 length: 16 residues. The DNA of the CDR3 is TGTGCCAGCAGCCCGACAGCGGGAGCGGGCAAAAACATTCAGTACTTC. Translated, it gives CASSPTAGAGKNIQYF. Full variable domain (remainder filled in from reference TRBV3-1 and TRBJ2-4): DTAVSQTPKYLVTQMGNDKSIKCEQNLGHDTMYWYKQDSKKFLKIMFSYNNKELIINETVPNRFSPKSPDKAHLNLHINSLELGDSAVYFCASSPTAGAGKNIQYFGAGTRLSVL.

In its sample, this clonotype was seen many times. The V call is TRBV7-6, the J call TRBJ1-5; D remains ambiguous. Germline CDR1 reads SGHVS; CDR2 reads FNYEAQ. Trimming pared 0 bases from V and 5 bases from J, leaving 5 bases between. The CDR3 spans 13 residues. The CDR3 DNA sequence: TGTGCCAGCAGCTTAGCGCGGGATCAGCCCCAGCATTTT. Translation gives CASSLARDQPQHF.

This sequence joins TRBV9 and TRBJ1-2, with D perhaps TRBD1 (5 bases). CDR3 length: 15 amino acids. Trimming cost V 0 bases and J 6 bases, with 15 bases left between them. The germline V gene encodes CDR1 SGDLS and CDR2 YYNGEE. CDR3 loop: CASSVGGGGLDGYTF. The CDR3 coding sequence is TGTGCCAGCAGCGTAGGTGGGGGGGGATTGGATGGCTACACCTTC.

This clonotype was seen a single time. This sequence joins TRBV19 and TRBJ2-6, with D uncertain. CDR1 is LNHDA, CDR2 SQIVND, per germline (reference sequence). Deletions cut 4 bases from V and 0 bases from J, with 7 bases between. The CDR3 covers 15 residues. The CDR3 spells CASSTEASGANVLTF. CDR3 DNA sequence: TGTGCCAGTAGTACCGAGGCCTCTGGGGCCAACGTCCTGACTTTC. Using reference TRBV19 and TRBJ2-6 for the parts outside the CDR3, the full variable domain is DGGITQSPKYLFRKEGQNVTLSCEQNLNHDAMYWYRQDPGQGLRLIYYSQIVNDFQKGDIAEGYSVSREKKESFPLTVTSAQKNPTAFYLCASSTEASGANVLTFGAGSRLTVL.

This clonotype appeared a few times. The chain's CDR3 is CASSLAQFRQVATNEKLFF. The CDR3 DNA reads as TGTGCCAGCAGCTTAGCCCAATTCCGACAGGTTGCAACTAATGAAAAACTGTTTTTT. V and J are TRBV7-2 and TRBJ1-4; the D gene is possibly TRBD1 (6 bases). The germline V gene has CDR1 SGHTA and CDR2 FQGNSA. The CDR3 is 19 residues long. V lost 0 bases, J lost 0 bases, and 17 bases lay in between.

In its sample, this clonotype was seen a few times. The rearrangement links TRBV20-1 to TRBJ2-7; 11 bases agree with TRBD2. Trimming cost V 3 bases and J 4 bases; bases outside gene matches: 5. This CDR3 has 14 amino acids. Germline CDR1 DFQATT, CDR2 SNEGSKA (reference sequence). The CDR3 sequence is CSASWLAGGYEQYF. As DNA, the CDR3 is TGCAGTGCTAGCTGGCTAGCGGGAGGATACGAGCAGTACTTC.

This clonotype was detected only a few times. CDR3 protein: CSASSRRENTEAFF. CDR3 nucleotides: TGCAGTGCTTCATCGAGGAGGGAAAACACTGAAGCTTTCTTT. This chain joins TRBV20-1 and TRBJ1-1, with D unresolved. Between the trimmed V and J ends, which lost 5 bases and 2 bases, there was a span of 15 bases. The length of the CDR3 is 14 residues. Germline V gene data show CDR1 as DFQATT and CDR2 as SNEGSKA (reference sequence).

This clonotype was seen ten or more times. This chain connects TRBV2 to TRBJ2-7; 7 bases map to TRBD1. The CDR3 loop spans 15 amino acids. Trimming removed 2 bases from V and 6 bases from J; junction bases left unmatched: 10. Germline-derived CDR1 and CDR2 are SNHLY and FYNNEI. CDR3 residues: CASSETGQLKGEQYF. The CDR3 DNA is TGTGCCAGCAGTGAAACGGGACAGCTGAAGGGCGAGCAGTACTTC.

The chain links TRBV6-1 to TRBJ1-1, with D perhaps matching TRBD1 (6 bases). This CDR3 region has 12 residues. Looked up from germline, CDR1 is MNHNS and CDR2 is SASEGT. V lost 5 bases, J lost 10 bases, and 14 bases lay in between. Here the CDR3 reads CASSLPRGAAFF. The CDR3 coding sequence is TGTGCCAGCAGTCTTCCCCGGGGGGCAGCTTTCTTT.

The chain employs TRBV6-1 and TRBJ1-1; 7 nucleotides align to TRBD1. Germline assignment: CDR1 MNHNS and CDR2 SASEGT. This CDR3 is 16 amino acids long. V shed 11 bases, J shed 5 bases, and the junction held 20 bases outside the gene matches. CDR3 bases: TGTGCCGGCGCCGTTAACATTGGCAGGGGGAAAACTGAAGCTTTCTTT. This translates into CAGAVNIGRGKTEAFF.

The table lists this clonotype with many counts. The rearrangement uses TRBV28 and TRBJ1-4; no clear D gene. Trimming cost V 1 base and J 0 bases, with 12 bases left between them. CDR1 and CDR2 (germline): MDHEN, SYDVKM. The CDR3 has 17 amino acids. The CDR3 nucleotides are TGTGCCAGCAGTTTATCTCCTGACCCTGCAACTAATGAAAAACTGTTTTTT. Translation: CASSLSPDPATNEKLFF. The full variable domain, in which reference TRBV28 and TRBJ1-4 provide the parts outside the CDR3, is DVKVTQSSRYLVKRTGEKVFLECVQDMDHENMFWYRQDPGLGLRLIYFSYDVKMKEKGDIPEGYSVSREKKERFSLILESASTNQTSMYLCASSLSPDPATNEKLFFGSGTQLSVL.

This clonotype turned up a few times. The V gene is TRBV5-1, the J gene TRBJ2-5; the D gene is possibly TRBD1 (6 bases). This CDR3 spans 16 amino acids. V lost 0 bases, J lost 4 bases, and 16 bases lay in between. In germline, CDR1 is SGHRS, CDR2 YFSETQ. The CDR3 region is CASSLAGTTGGETQYF. The CDR3 DNA sequence: TGCGCCAGCAGCTTGGCCGGGACAACCGGTGGAGAGACCCAGTACTTC. Full variable domain (missing parts from reference TRBV5-1 and TRBJ2-5): KAGVTQTPRYLIKTRGQQVTLSCSPISGHRSVSWYQQTPGQGLQFLFEYFSETQRNKGNFPGRFSGRQFSNSRSEMNVSTLELGDSALYLCASSLAGTTGGETQYFGPGTRLLVL.

The chain recombines TRBV19 with TRBJ1-1; D ambiguous. Between the trimmed V and J ends, which lost 8 bases and 5 bases, there was a span of 18 bases. The CDR3 has 14 amino acids. Germline-derived CDR1 and CDR2 are LNHDA and SQIVND (reference sequence). The CDR3 sequence is CASGLLGGRTEAFF. CDR3 DNA sequence: TGTGCCAGTGGCCTATTGGGTGGTCGAACTGAAGCTTTCTTT.

The chain carries TRBV20-1 and TRBJ2-7; TRBD2 matches 7 bases. In germline, CDR1 is DFQATT, CDR2 SNEGSKA (reference sequence). CDR3 length: 14 amino acids. Trimming removed 4 bases from V and 1 base from J; junction bases left unmatched: 7. CDR3 bases: TGCAGTGCTACTCCCACTAGCGAGTCCTACGAGCAGTACTTC. This translates into CSATPTSESYEQYF.

This clonotype was detected many times. V usage is TRBV12-3 or TRBV12-4 and J usage is TRBJ1-2; D gene uncertain. The CDR3 spans 12 residues. V dropped 3 bases and J dropped 7 bases, with 9 bases sitting between them. CDR3 sequence: CASSLEVGGYTF. The CDR3 region has the DNA TGTGCCAGCAGTTTGGAAGTAGGTGGCTACACCTTC.

This clonotype was seen just once. The chain couples TRBV3-1 to TRBJ2-7; 7 bases align to TRBD2. The CDR3 runs to 16 residues. Germline V gene lookup returns CDR1 LGHDT and CDR2 YNNKEL (reference sequence). J was trimmed by 2 bases and V by 2 bases; bases with no gene match: 9. CDR3 region: CASSQPGGGEAYEQYF. The CDR3 DNA reads TGTGCCAGCAGCCAACCTGGGGGGGGAGAGGCCTACGAGCAGTACTTC.